These 3 T cell receptor beta chains share one sample of origin, sequenced in a study of CD8 T cells in Susac syndrome. It was with random hexamers that roughly 0.45 to 1 ug RNA was reverse transcribed. TCRdb re-called the immunoSEQ multiplex PCR reads with MiXCR, one entry per CDR3 protein. The sample has approximately 280,000 distinct CDR3 sequences, 70% to 90% seen once. The material sequenced was CD8+ T cells from PBMCs. These receptors originate from a human donor with multiple sclerosis.

This chain uses TRBV4-1 with TRBJ2-1; the match to TRBD2 covers 12 bases. Germline-derived CDR1 and CDR2 are MGHRA and YSYEKL. The ends lost 3 bases at V and 9 bases at J; junction bases unmatched: 6. This CDR3 has 15 amino acids. CDR3 residues: CASSHPGLAGFEQFF. CDR3 sequence (DNA): TGCGCCAGCAGCCACCCCGGACTAGCGGGATTTGAGCAGTTCTTC.

The chain is built from TRBV20-1 and TRBJ2-5, with D possibly TRBD1 on 6 matching bases. V lost 2 bases, J lost 5 bases, and 21 bases lay in between. Germline CDR1 and CDR2: DFQATT and SNEGSKA (reference sequence). The CDR3 spans 16 residues. For the CDR3, the DNA is TGCAGTGCTAGAAGTCGTGGGCCCCAAGGGGGTGAGACCCAGTACTTC. Translating it yields CSARSRGPQGGETQYF.

The V gene is TRBV24-1, the J gene TRBJ2-2; TRBD2 matches 9 bases. The ends lost 6 bases at V and 6 bases at J; junction bases unmatched: 1. The CDR3 length is 13 residues. Germline V gives CDR1 KGHDR, CDR2 SFDVKD. Here the CDR3 reads CATSKREAGELFF. The CDR3 nucleotides read TGTGCCACCAGTAAGCGGGAGGCCGGGGAGCTGTTTTTT.